This TCR beta chain was sequenced for a study of T cell clonotyping in hematopoietic cell transplantation. Study outcomes and limitations: Pathologically expanded recipient clonotypes increased progressively from day 30 to day 180 as diversity fell.

TCRdb's table, derived via immunoSEQ multiplex PCR, lists solely in-frame clones and lacks some. Altogether several thousand clones are present, approximately 87% being singletons, with the ten largest covering approximately 5%. Between the trimmed V and J ends, which lost 6 bases and 2 bases, there was a span of 22 bases. This CDR3 is built from 17 residues. CDR1 is SGHNT, CDR2 YENEEA, per germline. Concerning this clone itself: Its specificity is not known.

The receptor comes from a male patient aged 45-59 years who had an allogeneic stem cell transplant from a related donor, so the T cells may come from the graft donor. Some clones in this sample may be carry-over from other donors' samples. This specimen consisted of PBMCs, obtained 100 days after allogeneic stem cell transplant. This rearrangement joins TRBV11-3 to TRBJ1-1, with D possibly being TRBD1 (5 bases). CDR3 sequence: CASSMWQGLERNTEAFF. In nucleotides, the CDR3 is TGTGCCAGCAGTATGTGGCAGGGCCTCGAAAGAAACACTGAAGCTTTCTTT.